This T cell receptor (beta chain) stems from a study of blood T cells in healthy people across ages. Study conclusions and caveats: Any conclusive comparison of naive versus antigen-experienced cells was prevented by using unsorted PBMCs.

Donors each provided about 9.5 milliliters of peripheral blood. The second PCR ran about 6 to 11 cycles with a sample-barcoded 5' primer and J-beta primers. Each CDR3 protein is one row after TCRdb ran MiXCR on the 5' RACE reads. The data show around 690,000 distinct CDR3 sequences, roughly three fifths seen once. There are a few counts of this clonotype. As yet, its antigen is unknown. The V and J ends lost 2 bases and 4 bases respectively, with 17 bases between them. Germline V gene sequence: CDR1 SGHTA, CDR2 FQGNSA. This CDR3 region has 16 residues. Sequenced material: blood. The chain combines TRBV7-2 with TRBJ2-5, with unresolved D. This TCR was recovered from a man aged 55-75 years in good health. The CDR3 protein is CASSLNAVGAGETQYF. Here the CDR3 DNA reads TGTGCCAGCAGCTTAAACGCCGTAGGTGCCGGAGAGACCCAGTACTTC.